The table lists the clone carrying this T cell receptor (beta chain) with a count of one. No antigen is known for it. Data came from immunoSEQ multiplex PCR; TCRdb stores just in-frame clones and leaves some out. The table lists 150,000 or so clones, approximately 87% of them singletons. Time point given: baseline pretreatment blood. Treatment specified: 15 Gy SBRT to primary tumor, nephrectomy 4 weeks later. This entry is derived from a study of radiation and T cells in renal cell carcinoma. Whole-study context: Nephrectomy followed 15 Gy stereotactic body radiation by 4 weeks.

Findings and caveats of the study: In blood, top tumor clones expanded by 2 weeks, shrinking by 4. Baseline intratumoral clonotype presence is unknown without pretreatment biopsies.

Trimming shortened V by 0 bases and J by 6 bases, and 11 bases separated the two germline ends. Per germline, CDR1 ENHRY and CDR2 SYGVKD. The CDR3 runs to 14 residues. J is TRBJ1-2 and V is TRBV10-3; TRBD1 is a possible D gene (5 bases). The clonotype originates from a woman in her fifties or sixties with renal cell carcinoma. Sequenced material: blood, taken from a patient whose treatment included radiotherapy and nephrectomy. CDR3 sequence (DNA): TGTGCCATCAGTGAGTCACAGGCTGGGAATGGCTACACCTTC. It codes for CAISESQAGNGYTF.